Included here is one TCR beta chain sequence, with context. What it binds is not known. Amplified regions were TCR beta CDR3 sequences from RNA transcripts. TCR CDR3 underwent first-round RT-PCR with the HTBI primer set. TCRdb recomputed calls from the multiplex PCR reads with MiXCR, one row per CDR3 protein. The profile covers some 510,000 distinct CDR3 sequences, with less than 25% appearing a single time and about 26% taken by the ten largest. V lost 5 bases to trimming and J lost 7 bases; unmatched junction nucleotides: 9. This CDR3 is built from 16 residues. The germline CDR1 and CDR2 sequences are MNHEY and SMNVEV (reference sequence). This sample stems from a study of T cells in Graves' hyperthyroidism and ophthalmopathy. Study-wide results and caveats: Most thyroid clonotypes with frequency above 0.001 were detected in blood.

Diagnoses were established using clinical symptoms, serum thyroxine and TRAb, thyroid ultrasound and orbital computed tomography. The PBMCs were sourced from fresh peripheral blood (more than 9 ml). Source material: blood. V and J are TRBV27 and TRBJ2-4, with 12 bases identical to TRBD2. The TCR comes from a man between 18 and 35 years old with Graves' hyperthyroidism. The CDR3 protein is CASSLGTSGLGNIQYF. The CDR3 coding sequence is TGTGCCAGCAGTCTCGGGACTAGCGGGCTGGGGAACATTCAGTACTTC.